The clone carrying this T cell receptor (beta chain) was counted a few times. The antigen remains undetermined. The sample comes from a study of T cell repertoires in cytomegalovirus infection. As for the study in general: Indications of both CMV infection and matching HLA type were provided by public TCR beta signatures.

Study results and limitations: Dominating the ex vivo response were TCR beta clonotypes that were CMV-specific and HLA-C-restricted. Summed frequency of shared TCR beta families picked out CMV carriers who also had the relevant HLA.

The V and J ends lost 1 base and 10 bases respectively, with 13 bases between them. Germline lookup yields CDR1 SEHNR and CDR2 FQNEAQ (reference sequence). CDR3 length: 14 residues. TCRdb reanalysed the reads using MiXCR and keeps one entry per CDR3 protein. The sample holds 680,000 or so distinct CDR3 sequences, 35% seen once. The sequenced sample consisted of PBMCs. The chain combines TRBV7-9 with TRBJ1-4; D is ambiguous. The clonotype originates from a human donor in good health (CMV status not recorded). Some clones in this sample may be carry-over from other donors' samples. The CDR3 here is CASSLESTSRKLFF. CDR3 in DNA: TGTGCCAGCAGCTTAGAATCGACATCAAGAAAACTGTTTTTT.